Following are 32 T cell receptor beta chains from one sample sequenced in a study of shared clonotypes between healthy human individuals (dated by TCRdb to the early 2020s). Library preparation was by the immunoSEQ multiplex PCR assay. TCRdb provides this immuneACCESS table in a form limited to in-frame rearrangements. Some clones are lacking; in checked studies, under half of them reflect an unresolved V gene, and why the rest are absent is not known. In all, the sample holds about 180,000 clones, and approximately 95% of those were seen once. The ten largest account for roughly 0.07% of the sample. The sequenced material came from naive CD4+ T cells sorted from blood. The sample's cell subset or site label, decoded: CD45RA+ positively selected. These receptors all stem from a woman younger than 45 in good health.

This chain connects TRBV18 to TRBJ2-7; D is perhaps TRBD2 (6 bases). Trimming removed 6 bases at V and 0 bases at J, with 12 bases between. The CDR3 loop spans 14 amino acids. CDR1 KGHSH and CDR2 LQKENI come from the germline V gene. The DNA for the CDR3 is TGTGCCAGCTCCCGGGAGCGGAGCTCCTACGAGCAGTACTTC. Translating it yields CASSRERSSYEQYF. The whole variable domain, remainder taken from reference TRBV18 and TRBJ2-7, is NAGVMQNPRHLVRRRGQEARLRCSPMKGHSHVYWYRQLPEEGLKFMVYLQKENIIDESGMPKERFSAEFPKEGPSILRIQQVVRGDSAAYFCASSRERSSYEQYFGPGTRLTVT.

Of note for this clone: The sample holds other DNA sequences that translate to the same CDR3. The DNA for the CDR3 is TGTGCCAGTAGTGTTCCCGGGACGATCAGTCAACCCCAGCATTTT. It is translated as CASSVPGTISQPQHF. The V call is TRBV19, the J call TRBJ1-5; TRBD1 is a possible D gene (5 bases). The CDR3 runs 15 residues. With 5 bases removed from V and 10 bases from J, the gap between germline ends came to 21 bases. Germline V lookup: CDR1 LNHDA, CDR2 SQIVND (reference sequence). Using reference TRBV19 and TRBJ1-5 for the parts outside the CDR3, the full variable domain is DGGITQSPKYLFRKEGQNVTLSCEQNLNHDAMYWYRQDPGQGLRLIYYSQIVNDFQKGDIAEGYSVSREKKESFPLTVTSAQKNPTAFYLCASSVPGTISQPQHFGDGTRLSIL.

The chain is built from TRBV28 and TRBJ2-7, with TRBD1 matching over 8 bases. The CDR3 contains 14 residues. J gave up 3 bases and V 7 bases, and 8 bases lay outside the gene matches. In germline, CDR1 is MDHEN, CDR2 SYDVKM. CDR3 DNA: TGTGCCAGCACCCTGGGAGACAGGGGCTACGAGCAGTACTTC. It is translated as CASTLGDRGYEQYF.

The CDR3 sequence is CASRHRDRNTEAFF. CDR3 nucleotide sequence: TGTGCCAGCAGACACCGGGACAGGAACACTGAAGCTTTCTTT. The chain carries TRBV28 and TRBJ1-1, with TRBD1 matching over 7 bases. Germline values: CDR1 MDHEN, CDR2 SYDVKM. V dropped 6 bases and J dropped 1; count of bases not matched to a gene: 5. The CDR3 has 14 amino acids. Supplemented by reference TRBV28 and TRBJ1-1, the full variable domain reads DVKVTQSSRYLVKRTGEKVFLECVQDMDHENMFWYRQDPGLGLRLIYFSYDVKMKEKGDIPEGYSVSREKKERFSLILESASTNQTSMYLCASRHRDRNTEAFFGQGTRLTVV.

The chain couples TRBV18 to TRBJ1-4; D unresolved. The germline V and J ends were trimmed by 0 bases and 8 bases, with 7 bases remaining between them. CDR3 length: 13 residues. Germline V gene data show CDR1 as KGHSH and CDR2 as LQKENI. The CDR3 DNA reads as TGTGCCAGCTCACCACCTATGAAAGAAAAACTGTTTTTT. Translated, it gives CASSPPMKEKLFF. The full variable domain, with the rest looked up from reference TRBV18 and TRBJ1-4, is NAGVMQNPRHLVRRRGQEARLRCSPMKGHSHVYWYRQLPEEGLKFMVYLQKENIIDESGMPKERFSAEFPKEGPSILRIQQVVRGDSAAYFCASSPPMKEKLFFGSGTQLSVL.

CDR3 in DNA: TGTGCCAGCAGTTTATCTCCCCTTGACAGGGACGCTTTCTTT. It is translated as CASSLSPLDRDAFF. The rearrangement links TRBV28 to TRBJ1-1, with 7 bases matching TRBD1. CDR3 size: 14 residues. Trimming took 1 base from V and 11 from J; bases not matched to a gene: 10. Germline V lookup: CDR1 MDHEN, CDR2 SYDVKM. The variable domain in full, with the rest retrieved from reference TRBV28 and TRBJ1-1, is DVKVTQSSRYLVKRTGEKVFLECVQDMDHENMFWYRQDPGLGLRLIYFSYDVKMKEKGDIPEGYSVSREKKERFSLILESASTNQTSMYLCASSLSPLDRDAFFGQGTRLTVV.

This clone has a single count. The chain uses TRBV4-1 and TRBJ2-5, with D unresolved. V was shortened by 4 bases and J by 3 bases, with 12 bases between the two germline ends. The CDR3 length is 14 residues. Per germline, CDR1 MGHRA and CDR2 YSYEKL. CDR3 bases: TGCGCCAGCAGCCGGGGAACTACCAAAGAGACCCAGTACTTC. It specifies CASSRGTTKETQYF.

The V and J genes are TRBV19 and TRBJ1-5; TRBD1 might be the D (5 bases). Per germline, CDR1 LNHDA and CDR2 SQIVND (reference sequence). CDR3 size: 15 residues. Trimming shortened V by 6 bases and J by 6 bases, and 18 bases separated the two germline ends. The CDR3 loop reads CASRDQGGRRQPQHF. The DNA for the CDR3 is TGTGCCAGTAGAGATCAGGGAGGGCGGCGTCAGCCCCAGCATTTT.

The V and J genes are TRBV30 and TRBJ1-1; D is unresolved. The V gene lost 0 bases and the J gene lost 1 base, with 9 bases spanning the gap. The length of the CDR3 is 14 residues. Germline CDR1 reads GTSNPN; CDR2 reads SVGIG (reference sequence). CDR3: CAWSVGLSNTEAFF. CDR3 sequence (DNA): TGTGCCTGGAGTGTAGGGTTGTCGAACACTGAAGCTTTCTTT.

This chain joins TRBV18 and TRBJ2-6; D possibly corresponds to TRBD1 (5 bases). CDR3 length equals 16 residues. CDR1 and CDR2 (germline): KGHSH, LQKENI. V was cut by 3 bases and J by 1 base, with 10 bases left in between. CDR3 protein: CASSPAGLSGANVLTF. The CDR3 DNA reads as TGTGCCAGCTCACCGGCAGGGCTATCTGGGGCCAACGTCCTGACTTTC.

The J gene is TRBJ2-1, the V gene TRBV5-1, with no clear D. The CDR3 length is 11 residues. Trimming removed 3 bases at V and 13 bases at J, with 11 bases between. CDR1 and CDR2 (germline): SGHRS, YFSETQ. For the CDR3, the DNA is TGCGCCAGCAGCTCAGGACCCGGACAGTTCTTC. Encoded protein: CASSSGPGQFF.

CDR3 sequence: CASSPGTTEPGYF. Here the CDR3 DNA reads TGTGCCAGCAGTCCCGGGACTACCGAACCGGGGTATTTT. The gene calls are TRBV28 and TRBJ2-3; 7 bases are a match to TRBD2. This CDR3 is built from 13 residues. Trimming removed 5 bases from V and 14 bases from J; junction bases left unmatched: 13. CDR1 is MDHEN, CDR2 SYDVKM, per germline. Complete variable domain (other parts from reference TRBV28 and TRBJ2-3): DVKVTQSSRYLVKRTGEKVFLECVQDMDHENMFWYRQDPGLGLRLIYFSYDVKMKEKGDIPEGYSVSREKKERFSLILESASTNQTSMYLCASSPGTTEPGYFGPGTRLTVL.

The chain carries TRBV6-6 and TRBJ2-7; TRBD2 matches 13 bases. Germline CDR1 MNHNY, CDR2 SVGAGI (reference sequence). V gave up 6 bases and J gave up 6 bases; unmatched junction bases: 5. The CDR3 covers 14 residues. CDR3 DNA: TGTGCCAGCAGCCCAGGACTAGCGGGAGTCGAGCAGTACTTC. Its translation is CASSPGLAGVEQYF.

This chain connects TRBV18 to TRBJ2-4; 8 nucleotides align to TRBD2. The V segment lost 3 bases and the J segment 3 bases; nucleotides outside the gene matches: 10. Germline values: CDR1 KGHSH, CDR2 LQKENI. This CDR3 comprises 17 residues. The CDR3 sequence is CASSPLVAGGGKNIQYF. The CDR3 bases are TGTGCCAGCTCACCTCTTGTGGCGGGAGGTGGCAAAAACATTCAGTACTTC.

V gene TRBV2 combines with J gene TRBJ2-2, with TRBD1 identical over 10 bases. J gave up 6 bases and V 5 bases, and 9 bases lay outside the gene matches. The V gene's germline CDR1 is SNHLY and CDR2 FYNNEI. There are 16 residues in the CDR3. CDR3 amino acids: CASSSYRDRGSGELFF. DNA of the CDR3: TGTGCCAGCAGTTCCTACCGGGACAGGGGATCCGGGGAGCTGTTTTTT.

This clone was counted a single time. V is TRBV15 and J is TRBJ2-5; 9 positions agree with TRBD1. CDR3 length equals 15 residues. Germline loops: CDR1 LNHNV, CDR2 YYDKDF (reference sequence). The V segment lost 2 bases and the J segment 6 bases; nucleotides outside the gene matches: 7. CDR3 loop: CATSRTKDRGKTQYF. The CDR3 DNA reads as TGTGCCACCAGCAGAACGAAGGACAGGGGAAAGACCCAGTACTTC.

The chain employs TRBV7-3 and TRBJ1-1, with D unclear. The CDR3 extends over 16 amino acids. The V end was cut by 1 base, the J end by 0 bases, with 12 bases between. The germline V gene has CDR1 SGHTA and CDR2 FQGTGA. This CDR3 reads CASSLRSGDLNTEAFF. In DNA, the CDR3 is TGTGCCAGCAGCTTAAGGTCCGGAGACTTGAACACTGAAGCTTTCTTT.

This rearrangement joins TRBV15 to TRBJ2-7; D possibly corresponds to TRBD2 (5 bases). Germline V gene data show CDR1 as LNHNV and CDR2 as YYDKDF (reference sequence). CDR3 length: 15 residues. Trimming pared 1 base from V and 0 bases from J, leaving 10 bases between. DNA for the CDR3: TGTGCCACCAGCAGAGGAGGGATGAGCTCCTACGAGCAGTACTTC. Translation: CATSRGGMSSYEQYF.

The V gene is TRBV6-1, the J gene TRBJ2-7; D gene ambiguous. CDR3 length: 11 amino acids. Germline CDR1 and CDR2: MNHNS and SASEGT. V dropped 7 bases and J dropped 4 bases, with 8 bases sitting between them. The CDR3 is CASKYTYEQYF. The CDR3 DNA follows: TGTGCCAGCAAGTATACGTACGAGCAGTACTTC.

The chain links TRBV7-9 to TRBJ2-1, with D hard to call. V shed 5 bases and J shed 1 base, with 15 bases lying between them. Germline CDR1 is SEHNR and CDR2 is FQNEAQ (reference sequence). The CDR3 loop spans 16 amino acids. As DNA, the CDR3 is TGTGCCAGCAGCGGCCTGGACGTCAGGTCCTACAATGAGCAGTTCTTC. This gives the protein CASSGLDVRSYNEQFF.

The genes are TRBV7-8 and TRBJ1-4; D perhaps matches TRBD1 (5 bases). Trimming stripped 7 bases from V and 5 bases from J, with 14 bases between. The CDR3 runs to 14 residues. CDR1 and CDR2 from the germline V gene are SGHVS and FQNEAQ. CDR3 in amino acids: CASTRSGGNEKLFF. The CDR3 DNA is TGTGCCAGCACCCGGTCCGGGGGGAATGAAAAACTGTTTTTT.

This chain joins TRBV5-6 and TRBJ2-1; maybe TRBD2 (5 bases). Germline CDR1 SGHDT, CDR2 YYEEEE. CDR3 length: 16 amino acids. V lost 1 base, J lost 5 bases, and 16 bases lay in between. CDR3 DNA sequence: TGTGCCAGCAGCTTGATTACGGGGTTGGCCCACAATGAGCAGTTCTTC. It yields the protein CASSLITGLAHNEQFF.

The chain couples TRBV25-1 to TRBJ2-6; TRBD1 is a possible D gene (6 bases). The V gene's germline CDR1 is MGHDK and CDR2 SYGVNS. The CDR3 loop spans 17 amino acids. V lost 3 bases to trimming and J lost 4 bases, with 16 bases between them. CDR3 DNA sequence: TGTGCCAGCAGTGACACCTTAGGGGGTACCGGGGCCAACGTCCTGACTTTC. Amino acid sequence: CASSDTLGGTGANVLTF. The full variable domain, with the rest looked up from reference TRBV25-1 and TRBJ2-6, is EADIYQTPRYLVIGTGKKITLECSQTMGHDKMYWYQQDPGMELHLIHYSYGVNSTEKGDLSSESTVSRIRTEHFPLTLESARPSHTSQYLCASSDTLGGTGANVLTFGAGSRLTVL.

The CDR3 reads CASSLGIIYEQYF. The DNA of the CDR3 is TGTGCCAGCAGTTTGGGGATTATCTACGAGCAGTACTTC. The chain couples TRBV6-5 to TRBJ2-7; D not resolved. The CDR3 is 13 amino acids. Trimming took off 4 bases at V and 3 bases at J, with 10 bases between the two ends. CDR1 and CDR2 (germline): MNHEY, SVGAGI.

V gene TRBV4-1 combines with J gene TRBJ2-7, with D unclear. Deletions cut 0 bases from V and 0 bases from J, with 15 bases between. Germline CDR1 reads MGHRA; CDR2 reads YSYEKL. This CDR3 has 17 residues. CDR3 DNA sequence: TGCGCCAGCAGCCAAGATTTTAGGGTAGGGTACTCCTACGAGCAGTACTTC. It yields the protein CASSQDFRVGYSYEQYF.

This clone was seen a single time. V gene TRBV28 combines with J gene TRBJ1-5; 7 bases map to TRBD1. From germline, CDR1 is MDHEN and CDR2 SYDVKM. The CDR3 covers 15 residues. The V segment lost 4 bases and the J segment 5 bases; nucleotides outside the gene matches: 8. In DNA form, the CDR3 reads TGTGCCAGCAGTTCGCCTACAGGGGACGATCAGCCCCAGCATTTT. The encoded protein is CASSSPTGDDQPQHF.

This sequence joins TRBV5-1 and TRBJ1-2; TRBD1 matches 9 bases. Trimming cost V 0 bases and J 8 bases; bases outside gene matches: 8. This CDR3 spans 15 amino acids. Germline values: CDR1 SGHRS, CDR2 YFSETQ. Here the CDR3 reads CASSLEGLGQGGYTF. CDR3 nucleotides: TGCGCCAGCAGCTTGGAGGGTTTGGGACAGGGAGGCTACACCTTC.

This chain connects TRBV18 to TRBJ2-2, with D unresolved. The CDR3 sequence is 16 residues long. Trimming stripped 0 bases from V and 2 bases from J, with 10 bases between. CDR1 and CDR2 (germline): KGHSH, LQKENI. CDR3 DNA: TGTGCCAGCTCACCACCGGGGATGAGAAACACCGGGGAGCTGTTTTTT. It specifies CASSPPGMRNTGELFF.

A note on this clone: Other DNA sequences in this sample translate to the same CDR3. The V call is TRBV18, the J call TRBJ2-5, with 8 nucleotides matching TRBD1. CDR3 length equals 15 residues. Germline CDR1 reads KGHSH; CDR2 reads LQKENI. Trimming took 2 bases from V and 1 from J; bases not matched to a gene: 3. CDR3 DNA: TGTGCCAGCTCACCAAGGGGGACAGGCCAAGAGACCCAGTACTTC. It translates to CASSPRGTGQETQYF.

The V gene is TRBV7-9, the J gene TRBJ2-7, with unresolved D. Trimming stripped 1 base from V and 4 bases from J, with 8 bases between. Germline V gives CDR1 SEHNR, CDR2 FQNEAQ (reference sequence). The CDR3 totals 13 residues. The CDR3 loop reads CASSLGLFYEQYF. In DNA form, the CDR3 reads TGTGCCAGCAGCTTAGGCCTATTTTACGAGCAGTACTTC.

This clone appeared once. The rearrangement links TRBV27 to TRBJ2-3; TRBD1 is a possible D gene (5 bases). V was cut by 6 bases and J by 0 bases, with 13 bases left in between. CDR3 length: 15 residues. The germline V gene encodes CDR1 MNHEY and CDR2 SMNVEV (reference sequence). CDR3 sequence (DNA): TGTGCCAGCAGAGTACAGGTCACTAGCACAGATACGCAGTATTTT. This codes for CASRVQVTSTDTQYF.

This clone was counted between two and nine times. The rearrangement joins TRBV2 to TRBJ2-7; D gene ambiguous. The CDR3 has 18 residues. Germline V gene data show CDR1 as SNHLY and CDR2 as FYNNEI. Trimming took 5 bases from V and 2 from J, leaving 25 bases between them. The CDR3: CASSPGLGRSTVAYEQYF. The CDR3 DNA reads TGTGCCAGCAGTCCCGGGTTGGGCCGCTCGACGGTTGCCTACGAGCAGTACTTC.